The rows below give T cell receptor beta chains drawn from one sample of a study of blood T cell repertoires in COVID-19. Generated by immunoSEQ multiplex PCR, the TCRdb table keeps only in-frame clones and is missing some. The profile shows over 150,000 clones, more than 90% of them singletons. Input material: peripheral blood. Every receptor here comes from a man aged 45-60 years with acute or convalescent COVID-19. Each CDR3 is given with its conserved first and last residue. D genes are given only for firm matches. Clone size, where shown, is once, few, many, or a class for clones that have expanded.

D	V	J	size	DNA	CDR3
-	TRBV7-2	TRBJ1-5	-	TGTGCCAGCAGCTTAGGACAGGCGCCAAGCAATCAGCCCCAGCATTTT	CASSLGQAPSNQPQHF
TRBD2	TRBV6-6	TRBJ2-7	-	TGTGCCAGCAGTGATACTAGCGGGAGGGTCAGTGAGCAGTACTTC	CASSDTSGRVSEQYF
TRBD1	TRBV6-4	TRBJ2-2	-	TGTGCCAGCAAACAGGGGCCGGCCGCCGGGGAGCTGTTTTTT	CASKQGPAAGELFF
TRBD2	TRBV27	TRBJ2-1	-	TGTGCCAGCACCTTGGGTAGCGGGCCTAATGAGCAGTTCTTC	CASTLGSGPNEQFF
-	TRBV12-5	TRBJ1-4	-	TGTGCTAGTGGTTCCCTGCTAGGCGGTGAAAAACTGTTTTTT	CASGSLLGGEKLFF
-	TRBV4-3	TRBJ2-1	-	TGCGCCAGCAGCCAAGATCCTAGTTCACCTGAGCAGTTCTTC	CASSQDPSSPEQFF
-	TRBV5-6	TRBJ2-1	once	TGTGCCAGCAGCTTGAGGGGACTGACACTCTGGAATGAGCAGTTCTTC	CASSLRGLTLWNEQFF
TRBD2	TRBV27	TRBJ2-7	-	TGTGCCAGCAGTGGGCGGACTAGCGGGAGAGTCGAGCAGTACTTC	CASSGRTSGRVEQYF
-	TRBV6-5	TRBJ2-5	-	TGTGCCAGCAGTTACGAGTACCAAGAGACCCAGTACTTC	CASSYEYQETQYF
TRBD2	TRBV5-1	TRBJ2-1	-	TGCGCCAGCAGCTCAAACCCCATGGCCACTAGCGGGAGGGCAACAAGTGAGCAGTTCTTC	CASSSNPMATSGRATSEQFF
-	TRBV7-9	TRBJ2-6	-	TGTGCCAGCAGCCTCCCGTTCGCACAGGGTCTCACTGGGGCCAACGTCCTGACTTTC	CASSLPFAQGLTGANVLTF
TRBD1	TRBV6-6	TRBJ1-5	-	TGTGCCAGCGGGGACAGAGAAAGCAATCAGCCCCAGCATTTT	CASGDRESNQPQHF
-	TRBV29-1	TRBJ2-7	-	TGCAGCGTTGCTAATAGCGTAGCCTACGAGCAGTACTTC	CSVANSVAYEQYF
-	TRBV19	TRBJ2-3	once	TGTGCCAGTAGTGCTGACAGGAAGCGCACAGATACGCAGTATTTT	CASSADRKRTDTQYF
-	TRBV10-3	TRBJ1-3	-	TGTGCCATCAGTGAGTCGCTAGCGAGCTCTGGAAACACCATATATTTT	CAISESLASSGNTIYF
TRBD1	TRBV28	TRBJ1-5	-	TGTGCCAGCAGTCCCCGACAGGGATCCGTTCAGCCCCAGCATTTT	CASSPRQGSVQPQHF
-	TRBV28	TRBJ1-3	-	TGTGCCAGCAGTCCCGGCAGGGGAAACACCATATATTTT	CASSPGRGNTIYF
TRBD2	TRBV5-4	TRBJ2-3	-	TGTGCCAGCAGCTTGTTCGGGAGCGGGGGGACCAACACAGATACGCAGTATTTT	CASSLFGSGGTNTDTQYF
-	TRBV10-1	TRBJ1-5	-	TGCGCCAGAGAGACAACGAATAGCAATCAGCCCCAGCATTTT	CARETTNSNQPQHF
-	TRBV5-1	TRBJ1-2	-	TGCGCCAGCAGCTTGGCTGGCGGAAATGGGTACACCTTC	CASSLAGGNGYTF
TRBD2	TRBV12-5	TRBJ2-1	-	TGTGCTAGTGGTCATGGGACTAGCGGGGCCTACAATGAGCAGTTCTTC	CASGHGTSGAYNEQFF
TRBD1	TRBV14	TRBJ1-3	-	TGTGCCAGCAGCCAAGGGGACAGGGCAGGAAACACCATATATTTT	CASSQGDRAGNTIYF
TRBD2	TRBV20-1	TRBJ2-3	-	TGCAGTGCTAGTTCTGCTAGCGGGGCCACAGATACGCAGTATTTT	CSASSASGATDTQYF
-	TRBV28	TRBJ2-4	once	TGTGCCAGCAGTTTAAGCCAAAACATTCAGTACTTC	CASSLSQNIQYF
-	TRBV9	TRBJ1-3	-	TGTGCCAGCACCCAGGCGGGGTCCCTCTCTGGAAACACCATATATTTT	CASTQAGSLSGNTIYF
-	TRBV29-1	TRBJ2-5	-	TGCAGCGCCCACCTCCGGGACACCTACCTGGGGGAGACCCAGTACTTC	CSAHLRDTYLGETQYF
TRBD1	TRBV2	TRBJ2-7	-	TGTGCCAGCAGGAGGGACAGGGGGGAATTCTACGAGCAGTACTTC	CASRRDRGEFYEQYF
TRBD1	TRBV19	TRBJ1-6	-	TGTGCCAGTAGGGTCGACAGGGAGACTTCACCCCTCCACTTT	CASRVDRETSPLHF
TRBD1	TRBV5-1	TRBJ2-4	-	TGCGCCAGCAGCTTGGCCCCGGGACAGGGCAAAAACATTCAGTACTTC	CASSLAPGQGKNIQYF
-	TRBV15	TRBJ1-5	few	TGTGCCACCAGCAGGTCTCAAGGAGCCTATAGCAATCAGCCCCAGCATTTT	CATSRSQGAYSNQPQHF
-	TRBV7-2	TRBJ2-3	-	TGTGCCAGCAGCTTAGGGCGCAGGGTGAGAGACACGCAGTATTTT	CASSLGRRVRDTQYF
-	TRBV7-9	TRBJ2-2	-	TGTGCCAGCACCGCCGTAAGACAGAACACCGGGGAGCTGTTTTTT	CASTAVRQNTGELFF
TRBD2	TRBV18	TRBJ2-1	-	TGTGCCAGCTCACCTAGGACTAGCGGGACCTACAATGAGCAGTTCTTC	CASSPRTSGTYNEQFF
-	TRBV15	TRBJ1-1	-	TGTGCCACCAGCAGAGGGGGGCAGACCACGAACACTGAAGCTTTCTTT	CATSRGGQTTNTEAFF
-	TRBV28	TRBJ1-2	-	TGTGCCAGCAGTCGGGGGGGCGCCGACTATGGCTACACCTTC	CASSRGGADYGYTF
-	TRBV5-1	TRBJ2-3	-	TGCGCCAGCAGCCCCGGTGTTATAACCGTGGATACGCAGTATTTT	CASSPGVITVDTQYF
-	TRBV25-1	TRBJ1-1	-	TGTGCCAGCAGTGATATACAGGGGAACACTGAAGCTTTCTTT	CASSDIQGNTEAFF
TRBD2	TRBV14	TRBJ2-7	-	TGTGCCAGCAGCCAAGGACCCAGCGGGGTAGAATACGAGCAGTACTTC	CASSQGPSGVEYEQYF
TRBD2	TRBV9	TRBJ2-1	-	TGTGCCAGCAGCAGGACTAGCGGAAATTACAATGAGCAGTTCTTC	CASSRTSGNYNEQFF
-	TRBV7-3	TRBJ2-7	-	TGTGCCAGCAGCCCCCAGCCGGGGGCCTACGAGCAGTACTTC	CASSPQPGAYEQYF
TRBD2	TRBV7-2	TRBJ2-5	once	TGTGCCAGCAGCTTAAGCGGGGGCCAGCGGGGGCAAGAGACCCAGTACTTC	CASSLSGGQRGQETQYF
-	TRBV4-2	TRBJ1-1	-	TGTGCCAGCAGGCTCGATAGCCGAACCCAAGCTTTCTTT	CASRLDSRTQAFF
TRBD2	TRBV7-8	TRBJ2-7	-	TGTGCCAGCAGCTATCAACTAAGCGGGAGCTACGAGCAGTACTTC	CASSYQLSGSYEQYF
-	TRBV25-1	TRBJ1-1	-	TGTGCCAGCAGCGCCCGGGGAGGGAGAGGAACTGAAGCTTTCTTT	CASSARGGRGTEAFF
TRBD1	TRBV7-3	TRBJ2-3	-	TGTGCCAGCAGCTTAGGAACCCCGGGACAGGGAAGGGGTACGCAGTATTTT	CASSLGTPGQGRGTQYF
-	TRBV11-2	TRBJ1-2	-	TGTGCCAGCAGCTCCTTCGGACAGAACTATGGCTACACCTTC	CASSSFGQNYGYTF
TRBD2	TRBV4-1	TRBJ2-2	-	TGCGCCAGCAGCCAAGAGGAACTAGCGGGACTCGATGGCGGGGAGCTGTTTTTT	CASSQEELAGLDGGELFF
-	TRBV19	TRBJ2-7	-	TGTGCCAGTAGTATAGGTCCTGGCAGGGCGGTATACGAGCAGTACTTC	CASSIGPGRAVYEQYF
TRBD1	TRBV7-3	TRBJ2-3	-	TGTGCCAGCAGCTTATCCCTCCGAACCCGGACAGGGGGTACAGATACGCAGTATTTT	CASSLSLRTRTGGTDTQYF
-	TRBV29-1	TRBJ2-7	-	TGCAGCGTTGCCGACAGTTACTACGAGCAGTACTTC	CSVADSYYEQYF